This TCR beta chain was sequenced for a study of hypomethylating agent response in myelodysplastic syndrome. The wider study: The most frequent mutation was TET2, in about 45% of the 11 patients. Of these patients, six or seven responded (complete response or hematologic improvement) and five did not.

Overall study findings and caveats: Whether shared GLIPH2 clusters recognize novel MDS antigens was not confirmed.

As to this clone: Its antigen is unknown.

Two replicates of roughly 200 ng each gave 400 ng DNA per sample, survey resolution. The method was immunoSEQ multiplex PCR; TCRdb's version includes in-frame clones alone and lacks a portion of them. The table records roughly 9,300 clones, approximately 83% of them present only once. Germline CDR1 and CDR2: MNHNY and SVGAGI (reference sequence). The CDR3 runs 14 residues. V lost 4 bases, J lost 6 bases, and 5 bases stayed unmatched. The rearrangement uses TRBV6-6 and TRBJ1-2, with 10 nucleotides matching TRBD1. The material was bone marrow, obtained before or after starting hypomethylating agent treatment for myelodysplastic syndrome (not recorded which). This clonotype was sampled from a human donor with myelodysplastic syndrome. This CDR3 reads CASSSYGTGDGYTF. The CDR3 nucleotides read TGTGCCAGCAGTTCATACGGGACAGGGGATGGCTACACCTTC.